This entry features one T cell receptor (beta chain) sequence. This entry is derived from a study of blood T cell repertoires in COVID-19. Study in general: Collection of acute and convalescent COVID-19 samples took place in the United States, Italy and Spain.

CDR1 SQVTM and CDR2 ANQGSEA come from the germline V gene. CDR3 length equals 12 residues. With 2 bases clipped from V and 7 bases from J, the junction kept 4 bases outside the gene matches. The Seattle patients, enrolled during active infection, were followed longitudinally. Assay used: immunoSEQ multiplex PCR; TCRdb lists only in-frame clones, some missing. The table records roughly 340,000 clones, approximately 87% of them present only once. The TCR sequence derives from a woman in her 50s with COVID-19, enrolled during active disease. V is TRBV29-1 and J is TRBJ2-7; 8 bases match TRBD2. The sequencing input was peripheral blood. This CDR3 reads CSVEPLAGEQYF. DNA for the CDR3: TGCAGCGTTGAACCGTTAGCGGGAGAGCAGTACTTC.